One sample yielded the 4 T cell receptor beta chains listed below, sequenced in a study of T cells after yellow fever vaccination (dated by TCRdb to about 2019). This specimen's treatment or condition label, interpreted: live attenuated yellow fever vaccine strain. Library preparation employed 5' RACE. Sequencing was carried out with an Illumina HiSeq 2500. TCRdb reprocessed the public reads (quality trimming at Q25 with fastp, clone calling with MiXCR) and kept in-frame beta chains. Rows with a matching CDR3 protein are joined into one entry that keeps the most common DNA and genes. The sample profile shows roughly 120,000 distinct CDR3 sequences; 5.5% to 8% of them were found once. Around 2.6% of the sample lies in the top ten. This sample comprised CD4+ T cells sorted from PBMCs, obtained more than 40 days after the first yellow fever vaccination. These receptors all stem from a man aged 18 to 29 who received the YFV17D yellow fever vaccine.

The table lists this clonotype with many counts. J is TRBJ2-1 and V is TRBV4-2; 14 bases are shared with TRBD2. V lost 1 base and J lost 7; bases outside the gene matches: 3. The CDR3 has 16 residues. CDR1 and CDR2 from the germline V gene are LGHNA and YNFKEQ. The DNA of the CDR3 is TGTGCCAGCAGCCAAGTAGGGACTAGCGGGGGAAATGAGCAGTTCTTC. Translating gives CASSQVGTSGGNEQFF.

At least ten counts were recorded for this clonotype. V usage is TRBV5-1 and J usage is TRBJ2-3, with 9 bases matching TRBD2. V gave up 0 bases and J gave up 4 bases; unmatched junction bases: 6. Germline V gives CDR1 SGHRS, CDR2 YFSETQ. CDR3 length: 16 residues. CDR3 in DNA: TGCGCCAGCAGCTTGGCCACAGCGGGGGGCCCAGATACGCAGTATTTT. Protein: CASSLATAGGPDTQYF.

In its sample, this clonotype was seen many times. CDR3 residues: CASSRTSGSQETQYF. The DNA of the CDR3 is TGCGCCAGCAGCAGGACTAGCGGCTCCCAAGAGACCCAGTACTTC. V usage is TRBV4-1 and J usage is TRBJ2-5, with 10 positions matching TRBD2. The CDR3 totals 15 residues. The V segment lost 5 bases and the J segment 1 base; nucleotides outside the gene matches: 4. The germline CDR1 and CDR2 sequences are MGHRA and YSYEKL.

The gene calls are TRBV18 and TRBJ2-2, with D hard to call. The CDR3 spans 16 residues. V lost 1 base and J 1 base, leaving 10 bases between the germline ends. CDR1 is KGHSH, CDR2 LQKENI, per germline. This chain's CDR3 is CASSPQIQKNTGELFF. The CDR3 DNA is TGTGCCAGCTCACCACAGATACAAAAGAACACCGGGGAGCTGTTTTTT.